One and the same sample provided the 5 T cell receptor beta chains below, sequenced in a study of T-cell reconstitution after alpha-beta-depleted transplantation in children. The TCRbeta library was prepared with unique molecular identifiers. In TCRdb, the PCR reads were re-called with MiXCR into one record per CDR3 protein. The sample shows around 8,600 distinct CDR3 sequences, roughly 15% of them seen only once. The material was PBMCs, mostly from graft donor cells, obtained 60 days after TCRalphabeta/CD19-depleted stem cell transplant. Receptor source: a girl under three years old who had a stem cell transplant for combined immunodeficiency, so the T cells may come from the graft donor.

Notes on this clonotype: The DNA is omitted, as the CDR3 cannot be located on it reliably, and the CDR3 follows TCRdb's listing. This chain's CDR3 is CASREGRALRAGELFF. The J gene is TRBJ2-2, the V gene TRBV6-5; TRBD2 is taken as the D call from the table, unchecked against the DNA. Germline values: CDR1 MNHEY, CDR2 SVGAGI. The CDR3 contains 16 residues when both ends are counted.

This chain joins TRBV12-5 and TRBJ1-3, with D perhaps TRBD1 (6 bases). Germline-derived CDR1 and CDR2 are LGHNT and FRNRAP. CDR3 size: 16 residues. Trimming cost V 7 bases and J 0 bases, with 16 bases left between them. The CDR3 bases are TGTGCTAGTGCCCTACAGGGCGAAGCCTCTGGAAACACCATATATTTT. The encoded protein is CASALQGEASGNTIYF.

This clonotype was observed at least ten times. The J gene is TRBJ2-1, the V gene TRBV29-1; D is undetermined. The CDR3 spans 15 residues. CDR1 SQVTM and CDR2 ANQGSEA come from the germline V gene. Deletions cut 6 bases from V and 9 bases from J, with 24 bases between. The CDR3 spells CSVGNPTGINGEQFF. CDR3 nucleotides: TGCAGCGTCGGTAATCCAACGGGTATCAATGGTGAGCAGTTCTTC.

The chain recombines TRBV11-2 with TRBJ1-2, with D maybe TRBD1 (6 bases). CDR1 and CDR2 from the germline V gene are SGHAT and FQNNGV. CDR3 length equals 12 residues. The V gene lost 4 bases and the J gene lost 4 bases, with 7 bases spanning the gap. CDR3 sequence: CASSSGVYGYTF. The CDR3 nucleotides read TGTGCCAGCAGCTCAGGGGTCTATGGCTACACCTTC.

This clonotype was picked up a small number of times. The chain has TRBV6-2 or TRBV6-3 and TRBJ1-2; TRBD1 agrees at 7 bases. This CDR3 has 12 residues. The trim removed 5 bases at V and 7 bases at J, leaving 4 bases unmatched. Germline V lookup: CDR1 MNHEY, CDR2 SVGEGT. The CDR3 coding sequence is TGTGCCAGCAGTCCCGACAGGGTTGGCTACACCTTC. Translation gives CASSPDRVGYTF.